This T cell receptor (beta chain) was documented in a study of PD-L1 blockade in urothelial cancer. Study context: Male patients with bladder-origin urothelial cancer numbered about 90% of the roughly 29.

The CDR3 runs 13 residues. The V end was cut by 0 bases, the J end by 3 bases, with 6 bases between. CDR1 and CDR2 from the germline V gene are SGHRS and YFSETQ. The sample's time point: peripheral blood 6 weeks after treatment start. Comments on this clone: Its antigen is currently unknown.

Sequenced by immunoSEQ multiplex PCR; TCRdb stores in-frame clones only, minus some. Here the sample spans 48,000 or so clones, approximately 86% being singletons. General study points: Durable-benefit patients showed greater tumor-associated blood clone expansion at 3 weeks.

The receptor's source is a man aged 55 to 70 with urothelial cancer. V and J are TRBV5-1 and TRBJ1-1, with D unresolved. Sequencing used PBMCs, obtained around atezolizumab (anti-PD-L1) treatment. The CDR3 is CASSLARDTEAFF. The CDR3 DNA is TGCGCCAGCAGCTTGGCCCGGGACACTGAAGCTTTCTTT.